Listed below are T cell receptor beta chains from one sample, sequenced in a study of T cell repertoires in cytomegalovirus infection. TCRdb passed the reads through MiXCR, listing each CDR3 protein once. The sample yields approximately 250,000 distinct CDR3 sequences, approximately 10% seen once. The sample consisted of PBMCs. These receptors were obtained from a human donor in good health (CMV status not recorded). Some clones in this sample may be carry-over from other donors' samples. The CDR3 runs from the conserved cysteine through the conserved F or W. Clone size appears in some rows only: once, few, many, or a class for an expanded clone.

.	TRBV4-3	TRBJ2-4	CASSQDQYRPLAKNIQYF
.	TRBV6-2/TRBV6-3	TRBJ2-1	CASSSKRGGDNEQFF
few	TRBV7-2	TRBJ1-2	CASSPDRTKRGYTF
.	TRBV20-1	TRBJ2-7	CSARPDHYEQYF
many	TRBV7-8	TRBJ2-5	CASPPPEGGETQYF
many	TRBV6-1	TRBJ2-2	CASSDTMPVRGGTNTGELFF
.	TRBV11-2	TRBJ2-4	CASSRTEENIQYF
few	TRBV19	TRBJ1-2	CAGGTGGAPNGYTF
few	TRBV6-6	TRBJ2-1	CASSYSRGGTGGINEQFF
many	TRBV15	TRBJ1-1	CATSRREGLGTEAFF
few	TRBV7-2	TRBJ2-3	CASSLQGRTDTQYF
many	TRBV20-1	TRBJ1-2	CSADPRGKDGYTF
many	TRBV7-2	TRBJ2-7	CASSLRQALSYEQYF
many	TRBV7-9	TRBJ1-1	CASSEQGGTEAFF
.	TRBV20-1	TRBJ2-3	CSARTTSGETQYF
many	TRBV6-6	TRBJ1-5	CASSYFRTGWANQPQHF
.	TRBV5-3	TRBJ1-5	CASSWGTGSDQPQHF
.	TRBV12-3/TRBV12-4	TRBJ1-1	CASSEVYTHGPTEAFF
.	TRBV11-2	TRBJ2-3	CASSPRTSGSPDTQYF
few	TRBV7-2	TRBJ2-2	CASSLFMDRSTGELFF
.	TRBV19	TRBJ2-5	CASLRPLSRTIETQYF
.	TRBV20-1	TRBJ2-1	CSARGGTRNEQFF
.	TRBV29-1	TRBJ2-7	CSVVQGSEQYF
.	TRBV6-2/TRBV6-3	TRBJ2-5	CASLRTSQETQYF
few	TRBV7-8	TRBJ1-2	CASSLLGIQGLSGYTF
many	TRBV7-2	TRBJ2-3	CASSLRGPYSTDTQYF
many	TRBV6-1	TRBJ1-6	CASREGVNNSPLHF
many	TRBV20-1	TRBJ1-5	CSATGGHQPQHF
many	TRBV5-1	TRBJ1-5	CASSEGPSNQPQHF
few	TRBV6-2/TRBV6-3	TRBJ2-1	CASSYNPYNEQFF
many	TRBV7-2	TRBJ2-2	CASSAPSGGAAGELFF
many	TRBV7-8	TRBJ2-3	CASRDESDTQYF
many	TRBV7-3	TRBJ2-2	CASRNAGSGGTGELFF
many	TRBV7-8	TRBJ1-3	CASSLANRGNGNTIYF
many	TRBV6-1	TRBJ1-1	CASRLHTMNTEAFF
.	TRBV7-4	TRBJ1-5	CASSLNRGQPQHF
.	TRBV20-1	TRBJ1-1	CSARETGYTEAFF
many	TRBV12-3/TRBV12-4	TRBJ1-1	CASSMTGNTEAFF
few	TRBV5-1	TRBJ2-2	CASSLGGGSSNTGELFF
many	TRBV20-1	TRBJ1-3	CSAATGNTIYF
many	TRBV19	TRBJ2-3	CASSPTSTDTQYF
few	TRBV15	TRBJ2-5	CATSRGSGQGFQETQYF
many	TRBV11-2	TRBJ2-5	CASSLWGQGQETQYF
many	TRBV4-2	TRBJ2-4	CASSPDPRRTVIQYF
.	TRBV4-3	TRBJ2-7	CASSRTETMLGEQYF
.	TRBV2	TRBJ1-1	CAGRSSGAGMNTEAFF
many	TRBV7-2	TRBJ2-1	CASSPGGTMRRSGEQFF
many	TRBV11-2	TRBJ1-5	CASSSSIPDSNQPQHF
many	TRBV4-1	TRBJ1-1	CASSQPPRGGLLNTEAFF
many	TRBV28	TRBJ2-1	CASRRLAVSYNEQFF
many	TRBV7-2	TRBJ2-3	CASSYRDGSTDTQYF
many	TRBV11-3	TRBJ1-3	CASSLAGTTDSSSGNTIYF
many	TRBV20-1	TRBJ2-5	CSARRTSGGETQYF
medium-sized	TRBV7-2	TRBJ1-2	CASSPQTGIYGYTF
many	TRBV7-9	TRBJ1-2	CASSLADRDYTF
few	TRBV7-2	TRBJ2-7	CASSPTPSRQGGYEQYF
few	TRBV11-3	TRBJ2-2	CASSRLAGKNTGELFF
many	TRBV28	TRBJ1-3	CASSSVSGNTIYF
many	TRBV24-1	TRBJ2-3	CATSGARGNTDTQYF